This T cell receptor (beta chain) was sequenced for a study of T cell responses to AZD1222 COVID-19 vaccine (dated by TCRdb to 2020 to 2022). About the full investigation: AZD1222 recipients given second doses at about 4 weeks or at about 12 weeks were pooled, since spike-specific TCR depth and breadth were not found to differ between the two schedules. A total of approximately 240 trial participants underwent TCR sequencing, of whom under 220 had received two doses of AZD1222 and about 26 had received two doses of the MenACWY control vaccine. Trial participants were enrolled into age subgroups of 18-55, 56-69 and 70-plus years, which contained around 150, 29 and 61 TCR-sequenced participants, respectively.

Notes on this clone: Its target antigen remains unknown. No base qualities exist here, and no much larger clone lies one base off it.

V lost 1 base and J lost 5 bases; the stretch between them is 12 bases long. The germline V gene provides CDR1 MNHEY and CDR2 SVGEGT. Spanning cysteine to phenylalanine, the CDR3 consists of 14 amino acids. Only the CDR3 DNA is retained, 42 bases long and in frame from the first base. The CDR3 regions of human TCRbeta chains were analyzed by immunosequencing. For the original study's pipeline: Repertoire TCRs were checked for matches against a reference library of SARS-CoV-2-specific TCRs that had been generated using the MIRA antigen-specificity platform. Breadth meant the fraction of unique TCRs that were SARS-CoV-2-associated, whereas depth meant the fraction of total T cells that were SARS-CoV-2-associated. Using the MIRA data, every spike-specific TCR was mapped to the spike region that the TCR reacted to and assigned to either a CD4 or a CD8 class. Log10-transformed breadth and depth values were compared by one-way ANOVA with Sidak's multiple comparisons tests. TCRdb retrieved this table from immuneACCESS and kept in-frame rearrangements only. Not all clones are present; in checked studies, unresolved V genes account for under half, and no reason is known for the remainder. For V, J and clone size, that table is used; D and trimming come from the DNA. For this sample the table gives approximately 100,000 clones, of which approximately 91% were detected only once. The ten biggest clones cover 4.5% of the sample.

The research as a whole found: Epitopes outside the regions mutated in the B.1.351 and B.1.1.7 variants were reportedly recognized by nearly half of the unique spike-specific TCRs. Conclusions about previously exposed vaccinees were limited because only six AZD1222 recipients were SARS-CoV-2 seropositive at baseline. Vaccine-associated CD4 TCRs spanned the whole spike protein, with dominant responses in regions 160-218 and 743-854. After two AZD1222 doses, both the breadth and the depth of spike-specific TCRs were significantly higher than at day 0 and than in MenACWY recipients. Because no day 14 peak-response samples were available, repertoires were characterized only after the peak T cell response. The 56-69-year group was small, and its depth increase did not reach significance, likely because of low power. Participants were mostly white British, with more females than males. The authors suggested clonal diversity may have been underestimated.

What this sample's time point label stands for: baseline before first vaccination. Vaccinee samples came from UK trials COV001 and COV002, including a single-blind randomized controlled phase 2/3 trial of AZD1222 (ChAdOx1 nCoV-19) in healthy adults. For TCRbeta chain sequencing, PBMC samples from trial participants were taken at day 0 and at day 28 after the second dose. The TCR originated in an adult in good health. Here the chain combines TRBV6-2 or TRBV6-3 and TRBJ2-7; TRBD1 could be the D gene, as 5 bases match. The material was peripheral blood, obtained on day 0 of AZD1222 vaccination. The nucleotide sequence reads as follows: TGTGCCAGCAGTTACTACAGCCAGGGCCACGAGCAGTACTTC. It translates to CASSYYSQGHEQYF.